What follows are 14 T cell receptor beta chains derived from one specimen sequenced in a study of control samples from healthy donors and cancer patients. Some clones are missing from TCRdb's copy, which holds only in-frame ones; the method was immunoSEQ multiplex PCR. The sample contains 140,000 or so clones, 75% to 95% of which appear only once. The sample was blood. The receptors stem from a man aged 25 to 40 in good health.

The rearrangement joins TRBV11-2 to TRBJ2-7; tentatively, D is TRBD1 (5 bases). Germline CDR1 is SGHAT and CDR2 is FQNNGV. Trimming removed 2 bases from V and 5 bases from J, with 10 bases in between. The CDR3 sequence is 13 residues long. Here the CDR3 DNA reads TGTGCCAGCAGCTTAAATCCGACAGACGAGCAGTACTTC. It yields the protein CASSLNPTDEQYF. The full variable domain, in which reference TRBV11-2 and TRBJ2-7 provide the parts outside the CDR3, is EAGVAQSPRYKIIEKRQSVAFWCNPISGHATLYWYQQILGQGPKLLIQFQNNGVVDDSQLPKDRFSAERLKGVDSTLKIQPAKLEDSAVYLCASSLNPTDEQYFGPGTRLTVT.

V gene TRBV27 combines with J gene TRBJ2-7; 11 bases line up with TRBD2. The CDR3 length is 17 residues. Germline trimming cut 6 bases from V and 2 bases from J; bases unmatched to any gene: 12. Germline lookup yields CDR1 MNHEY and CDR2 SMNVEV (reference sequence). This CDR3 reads CASSPGLAGLGTYEQYF. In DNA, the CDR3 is TGTGCCAGCAGCCCCGGACTAGCGGGCCTCGGGACCTACGAGCAGTACTTC.

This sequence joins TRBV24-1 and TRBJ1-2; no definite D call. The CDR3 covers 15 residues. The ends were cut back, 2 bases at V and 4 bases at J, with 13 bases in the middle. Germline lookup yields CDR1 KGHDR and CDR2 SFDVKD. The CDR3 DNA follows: TGTGCCACCAGTGATTCCGCTCTGGGCGGCTATGGCTACACCTTC. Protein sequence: CATSDSALGGYGYTF.

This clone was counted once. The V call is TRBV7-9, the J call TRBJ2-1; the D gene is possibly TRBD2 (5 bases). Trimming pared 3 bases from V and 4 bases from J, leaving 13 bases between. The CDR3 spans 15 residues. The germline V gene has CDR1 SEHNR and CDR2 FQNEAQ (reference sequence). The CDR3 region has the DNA TGTGCCAGCAGCTTGCCAGGTTCGGGGTACAATGAGCAGTTCTTC. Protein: CASSLPGSGYNEQFF.

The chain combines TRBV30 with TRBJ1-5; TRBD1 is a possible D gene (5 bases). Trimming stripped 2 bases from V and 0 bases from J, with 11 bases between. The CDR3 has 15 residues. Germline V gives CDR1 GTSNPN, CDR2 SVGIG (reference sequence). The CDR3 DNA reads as TGTGCCTGGAGTTTATCGGGGCTTAGCAATCAGCCCCAGCATTTT. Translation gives CAWSLSGLSNQPQHF.

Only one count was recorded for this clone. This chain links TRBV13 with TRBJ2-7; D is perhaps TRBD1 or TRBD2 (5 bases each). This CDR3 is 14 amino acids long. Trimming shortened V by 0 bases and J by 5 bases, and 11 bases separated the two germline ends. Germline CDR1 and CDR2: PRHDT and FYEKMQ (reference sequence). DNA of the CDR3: TGTGCCAGCAGCTTAGGCAGAAGGGACCACGAGCAGTACTTC. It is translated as CASSLGRRDHEQYF. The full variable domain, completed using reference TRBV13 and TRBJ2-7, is AAGVIQSPRHLIKEKRETATLKCYPIPRHDTVYWYQQGPGQDPQFLISFYEKMQSDKGSIPDRFSAQQFSDYHSELNMSSLELGDSALYFCASSLGRRDHEQYFGPGTRLTVT.

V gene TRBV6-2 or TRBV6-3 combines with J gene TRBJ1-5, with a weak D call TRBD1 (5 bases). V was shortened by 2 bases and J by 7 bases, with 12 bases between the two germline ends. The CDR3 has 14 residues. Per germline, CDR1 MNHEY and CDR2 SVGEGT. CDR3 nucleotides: TGTGCCAGCAGTTACGTGACAGAAGGACAGCCCCAGCATTTT. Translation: CASSYVTEGQPQHF.

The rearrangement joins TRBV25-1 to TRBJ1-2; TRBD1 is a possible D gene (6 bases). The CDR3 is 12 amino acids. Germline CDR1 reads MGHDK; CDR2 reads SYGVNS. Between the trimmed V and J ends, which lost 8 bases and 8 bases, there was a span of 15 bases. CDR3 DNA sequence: TGTGCCAGCGGTTCAGGGGTACAAGGCTACACCTTC. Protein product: CASGSGVQGYTF.

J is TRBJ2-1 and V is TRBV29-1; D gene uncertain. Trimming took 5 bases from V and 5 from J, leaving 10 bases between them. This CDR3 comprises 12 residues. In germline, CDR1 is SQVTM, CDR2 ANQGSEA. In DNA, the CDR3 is TGCAGCGTTCTAACAGCGAACAATGAGCAGTTCTTC. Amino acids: CSVLTANNEQFF.

DNA for the CDR3: TGTGCCAGCAGCGTAGACGGCTTCTCTGGAAACACCATATATTTT. Residues: CASSVDGFSGNTIYF. The J gene is TRBJ1-3, the V gene TRBV9; the D is unclear. Trimming stripped 0 bases from V and 0 bases from J, with 7 bases between. The CDR3 is made up of 15 amino acids. CDR1 and CDR2 (germline): SGDLS, YYNGEE.

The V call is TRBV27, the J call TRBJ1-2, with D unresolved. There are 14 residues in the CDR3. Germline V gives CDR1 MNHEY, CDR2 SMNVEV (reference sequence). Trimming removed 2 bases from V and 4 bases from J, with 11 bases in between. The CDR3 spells CASSLVEGSYGYTF. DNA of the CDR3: TGTGCCAGCAGTTTAGTGGAGGGTTCCTATGGCTACACCTTC.

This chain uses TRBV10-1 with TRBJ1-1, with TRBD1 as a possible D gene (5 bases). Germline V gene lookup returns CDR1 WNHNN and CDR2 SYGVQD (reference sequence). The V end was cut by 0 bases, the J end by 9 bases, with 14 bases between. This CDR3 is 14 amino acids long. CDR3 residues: CASSESTASGKAFF. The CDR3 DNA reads TGCGCCAGCAGTGAGTCGACAGCCTCCGGGAAAGCTTTCTTT.

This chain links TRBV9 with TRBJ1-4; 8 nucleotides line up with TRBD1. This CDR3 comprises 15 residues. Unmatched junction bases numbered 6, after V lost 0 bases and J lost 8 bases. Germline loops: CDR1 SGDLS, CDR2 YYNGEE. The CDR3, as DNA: TGTGCCAGCAGCGTAGCAGGACAGGGTCGGGAAAAACTGTTTTTT. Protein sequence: CASSVAGQGREKLFF.

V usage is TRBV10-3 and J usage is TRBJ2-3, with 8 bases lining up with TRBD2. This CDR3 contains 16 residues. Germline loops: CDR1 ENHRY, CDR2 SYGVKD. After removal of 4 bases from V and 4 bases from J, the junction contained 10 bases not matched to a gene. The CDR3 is CAISVVSGGQADTQYF. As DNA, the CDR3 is TGTGCCATCAGTGTCGTCAGCGGGGGTCAAGCAGATACGCAGTATTTT.